This T cell receptor (beta chain) was recovered during a study of human T cells and chemical hapten exposure. Overall study context: Sensitizing treatment utilized 2% DPC over a 2 cm by 2 cm portion of upper inner arm skin.

Findings of the study overall: More PT1 expanded TCRs went with higher patch test scores. Controls formed significantly fewer large CDR3 similarity clusters than expanded TCRs did.

The CDR3 is 13 residues long. Germline CDR1 reads LGHDT; CDR2 reads YNNKEL (reference sequence). Trimming took 6 bases from V and 3 from J, leaving 11 bases between them. The time point: pre-sensitization, week 0. Sample treatment: therapeutic diphenylcyclopropenone sensitization with weekly scalp DPC. Alopecia patients between 18 and 70 years old and suitable for DPC were used as donors. TCRdb recomputed calls from the RACE reads with MiXCR, one row per CDR3 protein. The table has tens of thousands of distinct CDR3 sequences, 9.6% seen once. There are a few counts of this clonotype. The antigen is unknown.

The chain uses TRBV3-1 and TRBJ1-2, with D possibly matching TRBD1 (5 bases). This receptor was identified in a woman aged 40 to 55 with alopecia areata. Some clones in this sample may be carry-over from other donors' samples. The sample here was whole blood, taken in connection with sensitization to the hapten diphenylcyclopropenone (DPC). DNA of the CDR3: TGTGCCAGCAGTTCGGGACGGGACTATGGCTACACCTTC. It specifies CASSSGRDYGYTF.